These 23 T cell receptor beta chains share one sample of origin, sequenced in a study of cytomegalovirus exposure and HLA in healthy donors. Sequencing was performed with immunoSEQ multiplex PCR; in TCRdb, only in-frame clones are kept and a portion is missing. The data hold around 120,000 clones, with around 90% observed a single time. Sequenced: PBMCs. The source of these receptors is a woman younger than 30 in good health and CMV-seronegative.

The CDR3 region is CASGLKLQQKDRTYEQYF. The DNA of the CDR3 is TGTGCTAGTGGTTTAAAGCTCCAACAAAAAGACAGGACCTACGAGCAGTACTTC. The gene calls are TRBV12-5 and TRBJ2-7; possibly TRBD1 for D (6 bases). V lost 3 bases, J lost 2 bases, and 23 bases lay in between. Germline loops: CDR1 LGHNT, CDR2 FRNRAP. The CDR3 extends over 18 amino acids.

The V call is TRBV5-1, the J call TRBJ2-5; D remains ambiguous. Germline V gene lookup returns CDR1 SGHRS and CDR2 YFSETQ. The V gene lost 0 bases and the J gene lost 1 base, with 7 bases spanning the gap. The CDR3 is 14 amino acids. The CDR3 DNA is TGCGCCAGCAGCTTGGGGGCTATCCAAGAGACCCAGTACTTC. Encoded protein: CASSLGAIQETQYF.

This clone was observed a single time. The V and J genes are TRBV2 and TRBJ2-3; 7 bases are shared with TRBD1. CDR1 is SNHLY and CDR2 is FYNNEI in the germline V gene. This CDR3 has 15 residues. After removal of 6 bases from V and 0 bases from J, the junction contained 6 bases not matched to a gene. Here the CDR3 DNA reads TGTGCCAGCAGCCAGGGACAGCTTAGCACAGATACGCAGTATTTT. Translation: CASSQGQLSTDTQYF.

The chain employs TRBV19 and TRBJ1-2, with no clear D. Germline loops: CDR1 LNHDA, CDR2 SQIVND (reference sequence). V lost 5 bases, J lost 6 bases, and 10 bases lay in between. This CDR3 comprises 12 residues. Here the CDR3 reads CASSETVNGYTF. The CDR3 DNA sequence: TGTGCCAGTAGTGAAACAGTAAATGGCTACACCTTC.

This chain connects TRBV30 to TRBJ2-3; TRBD2 matches 8 bases. This CDR3 is 16 amino acids long. Losses at the gene ends were 4 bases for V and 2 bases for J; bases not matched to a gene: 11. Germline CDR1 reads GTSNPN; CDR2 reads SVGIG (reference sequence). This CDR3 reads CAWTSPAGALTDTQYF. The CDR3 region has the DNA TGTGCCTGGACCTCCCCAGCGGGGGCCCTCACAGATACGCAGTATTTT.

V and J are TRBV7-2 and TRBJ2-7; D remains unclear. V was pared by 1 base and J by 3 bases, with 7 bases between. The CDR3 loop spans 13 amino acids. The V gene's germline CDR1 is SGHTA and CDR2 FQGNSA. The CDR3: CASSLVPGYEQYF. The CDR3 coding sequence is TGTGCCAGCAGCTTAGTACCCGGCTACGAGCAGTACTTC.

In its sample, this clone was seen a few times. The CDR3 sequence is CASSSVSGQAYEQYF. CDR3 coding DNA: TGCGCCAGCAGCTCCGTATCGGGACAGGCGTACGAGCAGTACTTC. The genes are TRBV4-1 and TRBJ2-7; 8 bases align to TRBD1. V was clipped by 5 bases and J by 4 bases; unmatched bases: 10. Germline-derived CDR1 and CDR2 are MGHRA and YSYEKL. The CDR3 length is 15 residues.

The genes are TRBV10-3 and TRBJ2-1, with a weak D call TRBD1 (6 bases). The CDR3 is 13 residues long. Germline CDR1 ENHRY, CDR2 SYGVKD. V was cut by 8 bases and J by 5 bases, with 13 bases left in between. CDR3 in DNA: TGTGCCATCGGGGACGGGACAAACAATGAGCAGTTCTTC. Translated: CAIGDGTNNEQFF.

The chain uses TRBV5-1 and TRBJ2-7; 11 nucleotides agree with TRBD1. CDR3 size: 17 residues. Germline values: CDR1 SGHRS, CDR2 YFSETQ. V dropped 4 bases and J dropped 5; count of bases not matched to a gene: 14. CDR3 bases: TGCGCCAGCAGCCTTAAAACTCCGGGACAGGGGGTCGACGAGCAGTACTTC. Protein: CASSLKTPGQGVDEQYF.

This clone appeared many times. The rearrangement links TRBV15 to TRBJ2-7, with 9 positions matching TRBD1. Germline V gene data show CDR1 as LNHNV and CDR2 as YYDKDF (reference sequence). The V gene end was trimmed by 0 bases and the J gene end by 5 bases; junction bases not matched to a gene: 8. This CDR3 spans 16 amino acids. CDR3 coding DNA: TGTGCCACCAGCAGAGATCTTGGAACAGGGGGCGACGAGCAGTACTTC. The encoded protein is CATSRDLGTGGDEQYF.

This chain connects TRBV15 to TRBJ1-4, with D perhaps TRBD1 (5 bases). Per the germline V gene, CDR1 is LNHNV and CDR2 is YYDKDF (reference sequence). Trimming pared 1 base from V and 8 bases from J, leaving 11 bases between. This CDR3 has 14 amino acids. The CDR3 protein is CATSRGPGWEKLFF. CDR3 DNA sequence: TGTGCCACCAGCAGAGGACCAGGGTGGGAAAAACTGTTTTTT.

J is TRBJ2-7 and V is TRBV9, with a weak D call TRBD2 (6 bases). The germline CDR1 and CDR2 sequences are SGDLS and YYNGEE. CDR3 length: 14 residues. V was pared by 3 bases and J by 3 bases, with 13 bases between. The CDR3 region is CASSAGTFHYEQYF. CDR3 nucleotide sequence: TGTGCCAGCAGCGCGGGGACTTTCCACTACGAGCAGTACTTC. Full variable domain (remainder filled in from reference TRBV9 and TRBJ2-7): DSGVTQTPKHLITATGQRVTLRCSPRSGDLSVYWYQQSLDQGLQFLIQYYNGEERAKGNILERFSAQQFPDLHSELNLSSLELGDSALYFCASSAGTFHYEQYFGPGTRLTVT.

J is TRBJ2-1 and V is TRBV9; 7 bases agree with TRBD2. The length of the CDR3 is 15 residues. Looked up from germline, CDR1 is SGDLS and CDR2 is YYNGEE. The V gene end was trimmed by 1 base and the J gene end by 2 bases; junction bases not matched to a gene: 3. The chain's CDR3 is CASSVTSGTYNEQFF. CDR3 DNA sequence: TGTGCCAGCAGCGTAACAAGCGGGACCTACAATGAGCAGTTCTTC. The variable domain in full, completed from reference TRBV9 and TRBJ2-1, reads DSGVTQTPKHLITATGQRVTLRCSPRSGDLSVYWYQQSLDQGLQFLIQYYNGEERAKGNILERFSAQQFPDLHSELNLSSLELGDSALYFCASSVTSGTYNEQFFGPGTRLTVL.

The chain uses TRBV7-9 and TRBJ2-3; TRBD2 aligns across 8 bases. The CDR3 length is 15 residues. Germline CDR1 and CDR2: SEHNR and FQNEAQ (reference sequence). The J segment lost 0 bases and the V segment lost 5 bases, leaving 4 bases of the junction unmatched. This CDR3 reads CASSLSGTSTDTQYF. For the CDR3, the DNA is TGTGCCAGCAGCCTTAGCGGGACTAGCACAGATACGCAGTATTTT.

The chain is built from TRBV6-5 and TRBJ1-5; D is undetermined. V lost 0 bases, J lost 0 bases, and 6 bases lay in between. Germline CDR1 and CDR2: MNHEY and SVGAGI. CDR3 size: 15 residues. CDR3 residues: CASSYSQSSNQPQHF. CDR3 DNA sequence: TGTGCCAGCAGTTACTCACAGAGTAGCAATCAGCCCCAGCATTTT.

The chain employs TRBV29-1 and TRBJ2-1, with 15 positions matching TRBD2. J gave up 7 bases and V 4 bases, and 11 bases lay outside the gene matches. The CDR3 covers 17 residues. Germline CDR1 and CDR2: SQVTM and ANQGSEA. In DNA, the CDR3 is TGCAGCGTTGCCCTCCGGACTAGCGGGGGGGCCGGGAATGAGCAGTTCTTC. Translating gives CSVALRTSGGAGNEQFF.

Only a few counts were recorded for this clone. The chain combines TRBV7-9 with TRBJ2-1, with 10 bases that match TRBD2. The trim removed 4 bases at V and 8 bases at J, leaving 11 bases unmatched. Germline-derived CDR1 and CDR2 are SEHNR and FQNEAQ (reference sequence). There are 16 residues in the CDR3. CDR3 protein: CASSYVSGRASYEQFF. The CDR3 DNA reads as TGTGCCAGCAGCTACGTAAGCGGGAGGGCCTCGTATGAGCAGTTCTTC.

The gene calls are TRBV18 and TRBJ2-6; D unclear. Germline CDR1 and CDR2: KGHSH and LQKENI. V lost 3 bases and J 4 bases, leaving 7 bases between the germline ends. The CDR3 totals 14 residues. The CDR3 protein is CASSPSRGANVLTF. For the CDR3, the DNA is TGTGCCAGCTCACCCAGCAGGGGGGCCAACGTCCTGACTTTC. Filled out from reference TRBV18 and TRBJ2-6, the complete variable domain reads NAGVMQNPRHLVRRRGQEARLRCSPMKGHSHVYWYRQLPEEGLKFMVYLQKENIIDESGMPKERFSAEFPKEGPSILRIQQVVRGDSAAYFCASSPSRGANVLTFGAGSRLTVL.

V gene TRBV7-2 combines with J gene TRBJ2-3; possible D gene TRBD2, 6 bases. In germline, CDR1 is SGHTA, CDR2 FQGNSA. This CDR3 region has 17 residues. Trimming removed 5 bases at V and 2 bases at J, with 20 bases between. CDR3 sequence reads: CASSARLRLGNTDTQYF. The CDR3 region has the DNA TGTGCCAGCAGCGCCCGTCTCAGACTAGGGAACACAGATACGCAGTATTTT.

The DNA for the CDR3 is TGTGCCTGGAGTTATGGCCGGACTAGCGGGGGACCTGGGTACGAGCAGTACTTC. Protein: CAWSYGRTSGGPGYEQYF. The chain links TRBV30 to TRBJ2-7; 13 nucleotides align to TRBD2. Per germline, CDR1 GTSNPN and CDR2 SVGIG (reference sequence). V gave up 2 bases and J gave up 4 bases; unmatched junction bases: 14. The CDR3 runs 18 residues.

The chain links TRBV7-3 to TRBJ2-5; 9 bases agree with TRBD1. The V gene end was trimmed by 5 bases and the J gene end by 5 bases; junction bases not matched to a gene: 9. The germline gives CDR1 SGHTA, CDR2 FQGTGA. The CDR3 has 15 residues. In DNA, the CDR3 is TGTGCCAGCAGCGCCACAGGGGGCGGATTCGAGACCCAGTACTTC. Translation: CASSATGGGFETQYF.

The genes are TRBV7-2 and TRBJ2-5, with 8 bases fitting TRBD2. The CDR3 totals 16 residues. V lost 4 bases, J lost 4 bases, and 11 bases stayed unmatched. The germline gives CDR1 SGHTA, CDR2 FQGNSA. DNA for the CDR3: TGTGCCAGCAGCTCCGGACTAGCCGCCCTCCGAGAGACCCAGTACTTC. Its protein is CASSSGLAALRETQYF.

This chain uses TRBV21-1 with TRBJ1-1; no DNA check was done on the table's D call, TRBD1. TRBV21-1 constitutes a pseudogene. The CDR3 spans 18 residues. CDR3 in amino acids: CASSKRGCEGKRGTEAFF. CDR3 coding DNA: TGTGCCAGCAGCAAAAGGGGGTGTGAGGGGAAAAGAGGCACTGAAGCTTTCTTT.